This entry features one TCR beta chain sequence. Looked up from germline, CDR1 is MDHEN and CDR2 is SYDVKM. J gave up 3 bases and V 4 bases, and 9 bases lay outside the gene matches. CDR3 length: 15 amino acids. The RNA, roughly 0.45 to 1 ug, was put through reverse transcription using random hexamers. One entry per CDR3 protein, called by TCRdb with MiXCR from the immunoSEQ multiplex PCR reads. The sample lists about 300,000 distinct CDR3 sequences; 85% were seen once. This entry belongs to a study of CD8 T cells in Susac syndrome. Input material: CD8+ T cells from PBMCs. The source is a human donor with multiple sclerosis. The J gene is TRBJ2-7, the V gene TRBV28, with 7 bases lining up with TRBD2. The CDR3 sequence is CASSSLAALRYEQYF. DNA for the CDR3: TGTGCCAGCAGTTCCCTAGCGGCCCTACGCTACGAGCAGTACTTC.